This is a list of T cell receptor beta chains from one sample in a study of cytomegalovirus exposure and HLA in healthy donors. The protocol was immunoSEQ multiplex PCR, while the TCRdb copy is restricted to in-frame clones and leaves out a portion. The sample carries 160,000 or so clones, 65% to 90% recorded once. Specimen: PBMCs. The source is a woman aged 45 to 65 in good health and CMV-seropositive. CDR3s include the opening cysteine and the closing phenylalanine or tryptophan. The D gene is left open where the match is weak. Clone size is given for some rows only: seen once, a few or many times, or a class if the clone is expanded.

j_call d_call v_call clone_size cdr3_nt cdr3_aa
TRBJ2-5 TRBD1 TRBV14 . TGTGCCAGCAGCCATCCCCAGACAGGGTGGAAGACCCAGTACTTC CASSHPQTGWKTQYF
TRBJ1-6 . TRBV6-6 . TGTGCCAGCAGTGGGAACCCGGGAGCACCCCTCCACTTT CASSGNPGAPLHF
TRBJ2-7 . TRBV6-1 few TGTGCCAGCTGGACTGGACAGAGAGGCTCCTACGAGCAGTACTTC CASWTGQRGSYEQYF
TRBJ2-5 TRBD2 TRBV7-2 . TGTGCCAGCAGCCCGGGCCCCGCTCTAGCGGGGGACTTGAAGACCCAGTACTTC CASSPGPALAGDLKTQYF
TRBJ1-6 TRBD1 TRBV9 few TGTGCCAGCAGCGTAGAGGCAGGGGGCGTTGGGTCACCCCTCCACTTT CASSVEAGGVGSPLHF
TRBJ2-2 . TRBV25-1 . TGTGCCAGCAGTCCGAGCAGGCCTACCGGGGAGCTGTTTTTT CASSPSRPTGELFF
TRBJ1-2 TRBD1 TRBV6-5 . TGTGCCAGCAGCCCCGGACAGGGTGGCTACACCTTC CASSPGQGGYTF
TRBJ2-7 . TRBV5-1 once TGCGCCAGCAGCTTGACAGGGAATATCCCCTACGAGCAGTACTTC CASSLTGNIPYEQYF
TRBJ1-5 . TRBV13 once TGTGCCAGCAGCTTACAAAATCAGCCCCAGCATTTT CASSLQNQPQHF
TRBJ1-4 . TRBV29-1 . TGCAGCGTTTCCCAGGGGCGTGAAAAACTGTTTTTT CSVSQGREKLFF
TRBJ1-1 TRBD1 TRBV7-9 . TGTGCCGGACGGAGGACAGGGGGCGTGAACACTGAAGCTTTCTTT CAGRRTGGVNTEAFF
TRBJ2-7 TRBD1 TRBV6-5 . TGTGCCAGCAGTTACGCCGGACAGGGGAGAGGGTACGAGCAGTACTTC CASSYAGQGRGYEQYF
TRBJ1-3 . TRBV19 . TGTGCCAGTAGTGCCTGGGACACCCGCTCTGGAAACACCATATATTTT CASSAWDTRSGNTIYF
TRBJ2-5 . TRBV10-1 once TGCGCCAGGACTGACAGGAACCAAGAGACCCAGTACTTC CARTDRNQETQYF
TRBJ1-1 . TRBV7-9 . TGTTCCAGCAGCCCACTAAACACTGAAGCTTTCTTT CSSSPLNTEAFF
TRBJ1-2 . TRBV2 . TGTGCCAGCAGTGAAGGCGGATTTAACTATGGCTACACCTTC CASSEGGFNYGYTF
TRBJ2-3 TRBD2 TRBV7-7 once TGTGCTAGCTGCCTCCAGCGGGGGGGCCCGGGAGATACGCAGTATTTT CASCLQRGGPGDTQYF
TRBJ1-3 . TRBV7-2 . TGTGCCAGCAGCCAGGCTCAGGTCTCTGGAAACACCATATATTTT CASSQAQVSGNTIYF
TRBJ1-3 TRBD1 TRBV5-1 . TGCGCCAGCAGCTTGGCCCAGACAGGGCCTGGAAACACCATATATTTT CASSLAQTGPGNTIYF
TRBJ2-1 . TRBV4-3 . TGCGCCAGCAGCCAAGACTTGGCGGGCTGGAATGAGCAGTTCTTC CASSQDLAGWNEQFF
TRBJ1-1 TRBD1 TRBV5-1 . TGCGCCTCCCAGGCCTCACAGGGGGCCACTGAAGCTTTCTTT CASQASQGATEAFF
TRBJ2-1 TRBD2 TRBV6-6 . TGTGCCAGTTCGCGGGGGGCTAGAGTGGGCAATGAGCAGTTCTTC CASSRGARVGNEQFF
TRBJ2-6 TRBD1 TRBV9 once TGTGCCAGCAGCGTAACCGGGACAGGAGGCTCTGGGGCCAACGTCCTGACTTTC CASSVTGTGGSGANVLTF
TRBJ2-1 . TRBV27 . TGTGCCACCATTGGACAGCTAGACAATGAGCAGTTCTTC CATIGQLDNEQFF
TRBJ2-7 . TRBV4-3 . TGCGCCAGCAGCCTTCCGAGAGATTCCTACGAGCAGTACTTC CASSLPRDSYEQYF
TRBJ2-3 . TRBV9 . TGTGCCAGCAGCGTAGGAGGGGGGGGACTATCCACAGATACGCAGTATTTT CASSVGGGGLSTDTQYF
TRBJ2-5 TRBD2 TRBV19 . TGTGCCAGTAGTATATCGGGGGGGATCCAAGAGACCCAGTACTTC CASSISGGIQETQYF
TRBJ2-2 TRBD2 TRBV7-2 few TGTGCCAGCAGCTTAGGAGTAGCGGGGGCCGGGGAGCTGTTTTTT CASSLGVAGAGELFF
TRBJ2-1 . TRBV9 . TGTGCCAGCAGCGTAGGGGTGGGGGGTAATGAGCAGTTCTTC CASSVGVGGNEQFF
TRBJ1-4 TRBD1 TRBV9 . TGTGCCAGCAGCATTACAGGGGCAGGGGAAAAACTGTTTTTT CASSITGAGEKLFF
TRBJ1-6 . TRBV7-6 . TGTGCCAGCAGCTCGGGACACTTCAATTCACCCCTCCACTTT CASSSGHFNSPLHF
TRBJ2-7 TRBD1 TRBV4-3 . TGCGCCAGCAGCCGACACTCATCGTGGTCCGGGACAGGGCACTTC CASSRHSSWSGTGHF
TRBJ2-7 . TRBV7-2 . TGTGCCAGCAGCTTAGCGCCTGGCGGTGCCTACGAGCAGTACTTC CASSLAPGGAYEQYF
TRBJ2-4 . TRBV4-1 . TGCGCCAGCAGCCAAAGTGGGCGGACAGACATTCAGTACTTC CASSQSGRTDIQYF
TRBJ1-4 . TRBV4-1 . TGCGCCAGCAGCCAAGATCACGCCCAGAATGAAAAACTGTTTTTT CASSQDHAQNEKLFF
TRBJ2-7 TRBD1 TRBV6-6 . TGTGCCAGCAGGCTCGGACAGGGAACGATATACGAGCAGTACTTC CASRLGQGTIYEQYF
TRBJ2-7 . TRBV7-9 . TGTGCCAGCAGCTTAGCGGGGAGCTACGAGCAGTACTTC CASSLAGSYEQYF
TRBJ2-7 TRBD1 TRBV27 . TGTGCCAGCAGTCGGGCAGGGGGCGACTACGAGCAGTACTTC CASSRAGGDYEQYF
TRBJ2-3 TRBD2 TRBV2 . TGTGCCAGCAGTCGACCTCTAGCGGGGGGAAACACAGATACGCAGTATTTT CASSRPLAGGNTDTQYF
TRBJ2-1 . TRBV19 few TGTGCCAGTAGAGCAGCGGTGTCCTCCTACAATGAGCAGTTCTTC CASRAAVSSYNEQFF
TRBJ2-7 . TRBV18 . TGTGCCAGCTCACCATCAACGGACAGCCCCTACGAGCAGTACTTC CASSPSTDSPYEQYF
TRBJ2-6 TRBD2 TRBV27 once TGTGCCAGCAGTTCGAGAGCGGGGAGCTCTGGGGCCAACGTCCTGACTTTC CASSSRAGSSGANVLTF
TRBJ1-2 TRBD1 TRBV6-5 . TGTGCCAGCAGCCGACAGGGGGCGACCGATGGCTACACCTTC CASSRQGATDGYTF
TRBJ1-5 . TRBV2 . TGTGCCAGCAGTGTGATCGAGGGACAGCCCCAGCATTTT CASSVIEGQPQHF
TRBJ1-6 . TRBV6-1 . TGTGCCAGCACCCCTGGTTGGGGCAGCAATTCACCCCTCCACTTT CASTPGWGSNSPLHF
TRBJ2-1 . TRBV7-2 . TGTGCCAGCAGCCCGCGGGCTAGTGAGCAGTTCTTC CASSPRASEQFF
TRBJ2-4 . TRBV5-6 . TGTGCCAGCAGCTTGGGAAGTCAGGGGAACATTCAGTACTTC CASSLGSQGNIQYF
TRBJ1-2 . TRBV4-1 . TGCGCCAGCAGCCACGAAACTCGCCGAGGTCTATCAAAGGACTATGGCTACACCTTC CASSHETRRGLSKDYGYTF
TRBJ1-2 TRBD1 TRBV5-1 . TGCGCCAGCAGCCAGGGACAGGGCCGCTATGGCTACACCTTC CASSQGQGRYGYTF
TRBJ2-3 . TRBV5-1 . TGCGCCAGCAGCTTGGGTCCCCTCGGGGGCACAGATACGCAGTATTTT CASSLGPLGGTDTQYF
TRBJ2-7 TRBD1 TRBV7-9 . TGTTCCAGCAGCTTAGGGGGCGACGAGCAGTACTTC CSSSLGGDEQYF
TRBJ1-5 . TRBV2 . TGTGCCAGCAGGGTAGGACAGAACAATCAGCCCCAGCATTTT CASRVGQNNQPQHF
TRBJ2-3 . TRBV27 . TGTGCCAGCAGTTTATATACGGGGAAGTTTAAGTCAGATACGCAGTATTTT CASSLYTGKFKSDTQYF
TRBJ1-3 . TRBV5-6 . TGTGCCAGCAGCTACGAGATACAGGGTTCGGGAAACACCATATATTTT CASSYEIQGSGNTIYF
TRBJ2-7 . TRBV7-2 . TGTGCCAGCAGCTTAGTTTCCTTATCCGAGCAGTACTTC CASSLVSLSEQYF
TRBJ1-3 . TRBV7-9 few TGTGCCAGCAGCTCTTTCACAGGGCACGGAAACACCATATATTTT CASSSFTGHGNTIYF
TRBJ1-3 . TRBV7-9 . TGTGCCAGCAGCGCACCCGGGATAGCTGGAAACACCATATATTTT CASSAPGIAGNTIYF
TRBJ2-1 . TRBV6-4 . TGTGCCAGCAGTGACCGGTACAATGAGCAGTTCTTC CASSDRYNEQFF
TRBJ2-1 TRBD2 TRBV5-4 . TGTGCCAGCAGCTTGGGACTAGCGGGGGTTAATGAGCAGTTCTTC CASSLGLAGVNEQFF
TRBJ1-2 TRBD1 TRBV6-1 . TGTGCCAGCAGAGGGGACAGTTATGGCTACACCTTC CASRGDSYGYTF